This T cell receptor (beta chain) was found in a study of blood T cell repertoires in COVID-19. The CDR3 totals 14 residues. Germline lookup yields CDR1 MDHEN and CDR2 SYDVKM. Deletions cut 5 bases from V and 5 bases from J, with 13 bases between. Sequenced by immunoSEQ multiplex PCR; TCRdb stores in-frame clones only, minus some. The sample has more than 250,000 clones; around 88% are singletons. The specimen was peripheral blood. V gene TRBV28 combines with J gene TRBJ2-1, with TRBD1 as a possible D gene (6 bases). The origin of this receptor is a woman under 40 who had recovered from COVID-19. In DNA, the CDR3 is TGTGCCAGCAGTACAGGGCTTGTGGACAATGAGCAGTTCTTC. It encodes CASSTGLVDNEQFF.